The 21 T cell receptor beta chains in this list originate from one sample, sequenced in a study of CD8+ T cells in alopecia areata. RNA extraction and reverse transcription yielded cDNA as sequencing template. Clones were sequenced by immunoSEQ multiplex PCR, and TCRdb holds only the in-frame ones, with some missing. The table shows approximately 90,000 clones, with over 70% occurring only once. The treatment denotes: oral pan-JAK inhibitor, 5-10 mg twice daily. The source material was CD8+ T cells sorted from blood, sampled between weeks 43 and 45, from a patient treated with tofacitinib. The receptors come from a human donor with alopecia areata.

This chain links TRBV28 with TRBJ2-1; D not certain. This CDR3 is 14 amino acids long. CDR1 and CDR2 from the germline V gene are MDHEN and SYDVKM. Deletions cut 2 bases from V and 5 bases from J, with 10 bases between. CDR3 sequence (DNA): TGTGCCAGCAGTTTAAAGCACGCCAACAATGAGCAGTTCTTC. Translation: CASSLKHANNEQFF.

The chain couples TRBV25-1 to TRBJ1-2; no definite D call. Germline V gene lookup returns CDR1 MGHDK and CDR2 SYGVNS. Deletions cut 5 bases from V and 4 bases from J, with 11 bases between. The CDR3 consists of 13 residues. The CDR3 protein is CASSPNSIYGYTF. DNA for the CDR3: TGTGCCAGCAGTCCGAACAGTATCTATGGCTACACCTTC.

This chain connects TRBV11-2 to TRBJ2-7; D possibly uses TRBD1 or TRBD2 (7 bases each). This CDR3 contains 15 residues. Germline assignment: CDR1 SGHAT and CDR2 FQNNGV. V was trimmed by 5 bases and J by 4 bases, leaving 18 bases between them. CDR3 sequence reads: CASSLGGAGGYEQYF. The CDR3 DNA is TGTGCCAGCAGCCTAGGGGGGGCAGGGGGATACGAGCAGTACTTC.

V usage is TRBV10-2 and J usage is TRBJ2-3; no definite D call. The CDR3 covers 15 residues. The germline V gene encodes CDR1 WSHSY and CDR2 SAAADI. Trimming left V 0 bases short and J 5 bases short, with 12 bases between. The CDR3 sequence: CASSESNKAQDTQYF. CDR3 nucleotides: TGCGCCAGCAGTGAGTCGAACAAAGCACAAGATACGCAGTATTTT.

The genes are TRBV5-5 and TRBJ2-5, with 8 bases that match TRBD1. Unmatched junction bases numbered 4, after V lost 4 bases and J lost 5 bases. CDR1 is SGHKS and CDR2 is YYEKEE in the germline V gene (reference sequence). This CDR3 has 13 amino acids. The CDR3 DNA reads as TGTGCCAGCAGCGCGGACAGGGTGGAGACCCAGTACTTC. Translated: CASSADRVETQYF.

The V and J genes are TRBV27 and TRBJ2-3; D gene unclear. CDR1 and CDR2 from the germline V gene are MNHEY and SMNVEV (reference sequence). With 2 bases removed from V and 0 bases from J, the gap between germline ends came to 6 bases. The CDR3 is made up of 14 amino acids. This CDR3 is CASSLGQSTDTQYF. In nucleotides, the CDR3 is TGTGCCAGCAGTTTAGGGCAGAGCACAGATACGCAGTATTTT.

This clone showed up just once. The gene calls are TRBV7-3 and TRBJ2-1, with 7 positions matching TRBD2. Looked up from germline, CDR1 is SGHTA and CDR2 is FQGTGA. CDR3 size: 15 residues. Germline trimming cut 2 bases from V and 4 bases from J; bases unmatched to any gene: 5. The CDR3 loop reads CASSLSASGYNEQFF. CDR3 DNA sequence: TGTGCCAGCAGCTTATCGGCTAGCGGATACAATGAGCAGTTCTTC.

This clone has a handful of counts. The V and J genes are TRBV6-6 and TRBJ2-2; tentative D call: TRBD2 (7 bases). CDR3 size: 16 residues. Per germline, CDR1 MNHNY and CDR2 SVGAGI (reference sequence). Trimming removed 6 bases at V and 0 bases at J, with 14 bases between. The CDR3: CASSDAGAPNTGELFF. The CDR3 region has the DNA TGTGCCAGCAGCGATGCGGGGGCCCCGAACACCGGGGAGCTGTTTTTT.

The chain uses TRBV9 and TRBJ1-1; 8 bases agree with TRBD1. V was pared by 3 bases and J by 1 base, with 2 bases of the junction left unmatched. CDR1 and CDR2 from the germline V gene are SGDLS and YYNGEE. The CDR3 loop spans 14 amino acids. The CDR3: CASSAGTGNTEAFF. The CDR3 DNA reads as TGTGCCAGCAGCGCTGGGACAGGGAACACTGAAGCTTTCTTT.

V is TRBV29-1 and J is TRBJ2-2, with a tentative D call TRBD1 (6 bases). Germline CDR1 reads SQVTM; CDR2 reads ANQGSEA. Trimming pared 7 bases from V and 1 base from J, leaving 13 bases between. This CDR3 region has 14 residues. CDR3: CSAGHDLNTGELFF. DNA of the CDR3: TGCAGCGCGGGACACGACTTGAACACCGGGGAGCTGTTTTTT.

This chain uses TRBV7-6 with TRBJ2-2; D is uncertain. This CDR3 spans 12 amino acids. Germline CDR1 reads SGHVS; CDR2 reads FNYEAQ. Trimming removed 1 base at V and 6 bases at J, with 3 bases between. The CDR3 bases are TGTGCCAGCAGCTTAGAAGCCGGGGAGCTGTTTTTT. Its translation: CASSLEAGELFF.

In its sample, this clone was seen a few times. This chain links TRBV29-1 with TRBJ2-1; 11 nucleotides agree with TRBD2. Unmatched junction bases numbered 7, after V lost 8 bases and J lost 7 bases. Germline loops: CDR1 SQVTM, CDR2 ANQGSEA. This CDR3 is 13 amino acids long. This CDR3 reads CSPIAGGQNEQFF. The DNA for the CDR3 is TGCAGCCCTATAGCGGGGGGGCAAAATGAGCAGTTCTTC.

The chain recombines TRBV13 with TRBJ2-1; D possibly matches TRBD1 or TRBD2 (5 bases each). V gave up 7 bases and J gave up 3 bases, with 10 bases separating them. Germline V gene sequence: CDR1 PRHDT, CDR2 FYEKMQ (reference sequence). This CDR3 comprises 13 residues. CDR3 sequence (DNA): TGTGCCAGCACTCCGGGACGCTACAATGAGCAGTTCTTC. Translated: CASTPGRYNEQFF.

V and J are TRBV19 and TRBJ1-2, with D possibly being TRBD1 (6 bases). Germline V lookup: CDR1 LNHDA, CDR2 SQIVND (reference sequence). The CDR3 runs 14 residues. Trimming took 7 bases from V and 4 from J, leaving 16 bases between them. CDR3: CASTTDSVIYGYTF. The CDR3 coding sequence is TGTGCCAGTACCACGGACAGCGTCATCTATGGCTACACCTTC.

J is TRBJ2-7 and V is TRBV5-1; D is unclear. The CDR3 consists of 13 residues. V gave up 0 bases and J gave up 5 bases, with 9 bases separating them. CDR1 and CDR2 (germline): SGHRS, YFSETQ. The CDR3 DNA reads TGCGCCAGCAGCTTGGATGAAGTCCACGAGCAGTACTTC. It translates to CASSLDEVHEQYF.

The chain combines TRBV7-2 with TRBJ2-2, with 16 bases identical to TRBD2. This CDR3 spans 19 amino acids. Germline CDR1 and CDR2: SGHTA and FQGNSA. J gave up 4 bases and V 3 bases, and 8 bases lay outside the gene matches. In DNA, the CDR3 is TGTGCCAGCAGCTTGGACGGGACTAGCGGGGGGGCTTCCACCGGGGAGCTGTTTTTT. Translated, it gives CASSLDGTSGGASTGELFF.

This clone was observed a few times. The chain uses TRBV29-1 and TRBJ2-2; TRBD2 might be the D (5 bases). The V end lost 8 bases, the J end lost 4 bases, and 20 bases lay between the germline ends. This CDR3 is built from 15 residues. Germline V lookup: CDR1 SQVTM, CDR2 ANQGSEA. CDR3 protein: CSINTYQRGTGELFF. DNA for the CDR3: TGCAGCATAAACACATACCAACGGGGCACCGGGGAGCTGTTTTTT.

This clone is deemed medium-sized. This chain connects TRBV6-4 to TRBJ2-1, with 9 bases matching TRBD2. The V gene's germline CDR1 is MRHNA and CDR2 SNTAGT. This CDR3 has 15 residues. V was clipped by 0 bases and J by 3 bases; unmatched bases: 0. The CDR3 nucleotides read TGTGCCAGCAGTGACTCACTAGCGGGCTACAATGAGCAGTTCTTC. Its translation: CASSDSLAGYNEQFF.

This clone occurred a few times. The CDR3 sequence: CSVHGTQKNIQYF. CDR3 in DNA: TGCAGCGTCCATGGGACACAGAAAAACATTCAGTACTTC. The chain employs TRBV29-1 and TRBJ2-4; maybe TRBD1 (6 bases). Germline assignment: CDR1 SQVTM and CDR2 ANQGSEA. CDR3 length equals 13 residues. Trimming shortened V by 6 bases and J by 4 bases, and 13 bases separated the two germline ends. Supplemented by reference TRBV29-1 and TRBJ2-4, the full variable domain reads SAVISQKPSRDICQRGTSLTIQCQVDSQVTMMFWYRQQPGQSLTLIATANQGSEATYESGFVIDKFPISRPNLTFSTLTVSNMSPEDSSIYLCSVHGTQKNIQYFGAGTRLSVL.

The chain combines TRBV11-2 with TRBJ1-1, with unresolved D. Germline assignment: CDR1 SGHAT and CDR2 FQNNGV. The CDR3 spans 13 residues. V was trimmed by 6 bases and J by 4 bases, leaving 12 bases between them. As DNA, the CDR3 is TGTGCCAGCAGTTTTCATGATGCCACTGAAGCTTTCTTT. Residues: CASSFHDATEAFF.

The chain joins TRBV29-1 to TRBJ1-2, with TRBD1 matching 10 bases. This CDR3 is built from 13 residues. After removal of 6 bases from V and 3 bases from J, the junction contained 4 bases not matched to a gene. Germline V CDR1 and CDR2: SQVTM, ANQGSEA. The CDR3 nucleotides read TGCAGCGTCTCGACAGGGGGCTACTATGGCTACACCTTC. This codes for CSVSTGGYYGYTF.